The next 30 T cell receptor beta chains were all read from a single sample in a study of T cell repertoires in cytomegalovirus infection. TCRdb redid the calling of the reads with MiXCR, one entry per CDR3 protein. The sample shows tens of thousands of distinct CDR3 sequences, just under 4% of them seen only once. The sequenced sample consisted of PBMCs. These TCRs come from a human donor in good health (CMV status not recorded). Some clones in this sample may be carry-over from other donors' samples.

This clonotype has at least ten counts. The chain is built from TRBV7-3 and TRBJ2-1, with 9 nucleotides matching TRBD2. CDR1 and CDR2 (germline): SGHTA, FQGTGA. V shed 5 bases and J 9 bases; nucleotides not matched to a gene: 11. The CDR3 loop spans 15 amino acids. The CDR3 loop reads CASSPLGGGAFEQFF. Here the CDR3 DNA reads TGTGCCAGCAGCCCCCTGGGCGGGGGGGCTTTTGAGCAGTTCTTC.

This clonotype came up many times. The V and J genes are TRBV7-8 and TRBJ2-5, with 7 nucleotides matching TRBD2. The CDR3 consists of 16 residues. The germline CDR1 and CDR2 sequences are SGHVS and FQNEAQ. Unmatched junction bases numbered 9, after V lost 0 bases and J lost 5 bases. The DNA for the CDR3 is TGTGCCAGCAGCTTAGCGTGGGAGGGCCGGTTGGAGACCCAGTACTTC. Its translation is CASSLAWEGRLETQYF.

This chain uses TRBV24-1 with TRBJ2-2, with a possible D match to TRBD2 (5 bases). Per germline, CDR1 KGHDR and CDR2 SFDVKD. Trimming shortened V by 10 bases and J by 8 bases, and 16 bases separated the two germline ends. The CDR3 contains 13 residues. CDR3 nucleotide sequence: TGTGCCACGCAGACTAAGGGCGGTGGGGAGCTGTTTTTT. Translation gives CATQTKGGGELFF.

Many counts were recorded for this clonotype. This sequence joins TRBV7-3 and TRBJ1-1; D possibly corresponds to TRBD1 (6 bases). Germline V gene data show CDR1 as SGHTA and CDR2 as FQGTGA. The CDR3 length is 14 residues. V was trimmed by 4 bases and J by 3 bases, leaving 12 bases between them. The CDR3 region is CASSSKGGDTEAFF. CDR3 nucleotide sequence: TGTGCCAGCAGCTCCAAGGGGGGGGACACTGAAGCTTTCTTT. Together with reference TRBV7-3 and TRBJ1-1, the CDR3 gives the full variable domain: GAGVSQTPSNKVTEKGKYVELRCDPISGHTALYWYRQSLGQGPEFLIYFQGTGAADDSGLPNDRFFAVRPEGSVSTLKIQRTERGDSAVYLCASSSKGGDTEAFFGQGTRLTVV.

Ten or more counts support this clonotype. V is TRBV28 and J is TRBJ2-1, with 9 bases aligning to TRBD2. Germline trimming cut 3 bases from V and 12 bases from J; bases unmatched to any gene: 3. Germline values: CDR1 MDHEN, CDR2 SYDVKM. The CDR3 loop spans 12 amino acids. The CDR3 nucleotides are TGTGCCAGCAGTTTTAGCGGGAGCGGGCAGTTCTTC. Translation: CASSFSGSGQFF.

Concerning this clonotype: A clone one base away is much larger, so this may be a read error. In DNA form, the CDR3 reads TGTGCCAGCACCAAGGACAGGGAGCCGAACACTGAAGCTTTCTTT. The encoded protein is CASTKDREPNTEAFF. The chain links TRBV2 to TRBJ1-1; TRBD1 matches 8 bases. Trimming at V came to 7 bases and at J to 1 base, leaving 8 bases not matched to a gene. Germline V CDR1 and CDR2: SNHLY, FYNNEI. CDR3 length: 15 amino acids.

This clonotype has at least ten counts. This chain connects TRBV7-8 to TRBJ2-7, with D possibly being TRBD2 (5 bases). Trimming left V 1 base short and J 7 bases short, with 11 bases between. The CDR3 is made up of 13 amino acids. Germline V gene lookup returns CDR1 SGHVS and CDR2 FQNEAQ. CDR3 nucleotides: TGTGCCAGCAGCTTAGGCCCCCGACTAGAGCAGTACTTC. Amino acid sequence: CASSLGPRLEQYF. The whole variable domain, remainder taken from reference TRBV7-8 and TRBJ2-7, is GAGVSQSPRYKVAKRGQDVALRCDPISGHVSLFWYQQALGQGPEFLTYFQNEAQLDKSGLPSDRFFAERPEGSVSTLKIQRTQQEDSAVYLCASSLGPRLEQYFGPGTRLTVT.

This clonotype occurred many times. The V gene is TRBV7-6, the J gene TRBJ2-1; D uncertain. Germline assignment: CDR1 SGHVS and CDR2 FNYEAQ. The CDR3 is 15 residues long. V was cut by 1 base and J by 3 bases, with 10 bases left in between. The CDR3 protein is CASSLGVADYNEQFF. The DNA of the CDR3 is TGTGCCAGCAGCTTAGGGGTTGCGGACTACAATGAGCAGTTCTTC.

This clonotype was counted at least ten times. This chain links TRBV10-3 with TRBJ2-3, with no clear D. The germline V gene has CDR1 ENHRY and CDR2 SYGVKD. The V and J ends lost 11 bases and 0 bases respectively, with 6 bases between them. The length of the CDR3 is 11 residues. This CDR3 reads CAVQSTDTQYF. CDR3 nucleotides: TGTGCCGTACAAAGCACAGATACGCAGTATTTT.

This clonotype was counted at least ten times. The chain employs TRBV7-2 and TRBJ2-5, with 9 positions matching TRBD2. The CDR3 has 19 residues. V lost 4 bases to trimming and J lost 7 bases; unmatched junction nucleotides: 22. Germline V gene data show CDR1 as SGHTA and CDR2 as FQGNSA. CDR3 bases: TGTGCCAGCAGCTCAGCCCTCTCCCGGGTGCGGGGGGGCACTCCGACCCAGTACTTC. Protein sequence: CASSSALSRVRGGTPTQYF.

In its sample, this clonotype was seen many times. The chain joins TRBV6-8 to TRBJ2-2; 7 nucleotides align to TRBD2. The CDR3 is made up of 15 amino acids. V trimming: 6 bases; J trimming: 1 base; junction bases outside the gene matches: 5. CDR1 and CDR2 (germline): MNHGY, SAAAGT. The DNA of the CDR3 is TGTGCCAGCAGCACCAGGGAGGGGAACACCGGGGAGCTGTTTTTT. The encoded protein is CASSTREGNTGELFF.

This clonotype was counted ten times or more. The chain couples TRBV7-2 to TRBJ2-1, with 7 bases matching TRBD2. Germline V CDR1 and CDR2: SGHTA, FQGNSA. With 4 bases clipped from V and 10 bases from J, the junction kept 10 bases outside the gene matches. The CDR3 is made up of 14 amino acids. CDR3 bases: TGTGCCAGCAGCTCGGAGGGAGGGCGGAGGGAGCAGTTCTTC. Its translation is CASSSEGGRREQFF. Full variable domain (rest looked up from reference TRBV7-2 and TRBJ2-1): GAGVSQSPSNKVTEKGKDVELRCDPISGHTALYWYRQSLGQGLEFLIYFQGNSAPDKSGLPSDRFSAERTGGSVSTLTIQRTQQEDSAVYLCASSSEGGRREQFFGPGTRLTVL.

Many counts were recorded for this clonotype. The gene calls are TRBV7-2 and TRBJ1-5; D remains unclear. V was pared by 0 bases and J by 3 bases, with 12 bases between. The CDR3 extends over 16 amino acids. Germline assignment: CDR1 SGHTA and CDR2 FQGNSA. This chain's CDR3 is CASSLALGMTNQPQHF. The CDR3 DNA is TGTGCCAGCAGCTTAGCGCTCGGGATGACCAATCAGCCCCAGCATTTT. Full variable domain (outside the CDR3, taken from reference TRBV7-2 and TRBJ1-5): GAGVSQSPSNKVTEKGKDVELRCDPISGHTALYWYRQSLGQGLEFLIYFQGNSAPDKSGLPSDRFSAERTGGSVSTLTIQRTQQEDSAVYLCASSLALGMTNQPQHFGDGTRLSIL.

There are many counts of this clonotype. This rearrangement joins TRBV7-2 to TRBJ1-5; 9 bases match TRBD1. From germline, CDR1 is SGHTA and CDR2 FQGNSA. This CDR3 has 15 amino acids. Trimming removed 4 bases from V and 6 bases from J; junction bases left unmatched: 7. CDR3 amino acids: CASSSGQGRSQPQHF. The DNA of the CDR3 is TGTGCCAGCAGCTCGGGACAGGGCAGGAGTCAGCCCCAGCATTTT.

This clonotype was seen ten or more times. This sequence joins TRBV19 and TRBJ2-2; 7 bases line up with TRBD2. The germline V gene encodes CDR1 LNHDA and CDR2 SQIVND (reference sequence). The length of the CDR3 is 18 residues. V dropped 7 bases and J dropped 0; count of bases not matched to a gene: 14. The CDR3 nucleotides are TGTGCCAGTACCCCCCTTTCGGGCCTAGCGGCGAACACCGGGGAGCTGTTTTTT. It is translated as CASTPLSGLAANTGELFF.

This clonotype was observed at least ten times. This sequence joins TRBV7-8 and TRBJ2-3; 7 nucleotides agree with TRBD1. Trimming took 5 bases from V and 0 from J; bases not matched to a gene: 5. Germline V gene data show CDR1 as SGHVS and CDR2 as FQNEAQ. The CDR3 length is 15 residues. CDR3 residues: CASSTQGSSTDTQYF. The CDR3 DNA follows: TGTGCCAGCAGCACACAGGGGTCGAGCACAGATACGCAGTATTTT.

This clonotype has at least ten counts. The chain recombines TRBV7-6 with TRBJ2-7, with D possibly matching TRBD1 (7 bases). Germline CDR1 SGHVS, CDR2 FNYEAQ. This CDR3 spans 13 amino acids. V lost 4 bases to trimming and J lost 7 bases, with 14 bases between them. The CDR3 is CASSYRGGLEQYF. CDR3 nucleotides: TGTGCCAGCAGCTACAGGGGAGGCTTAGAGCAGTACTTC.

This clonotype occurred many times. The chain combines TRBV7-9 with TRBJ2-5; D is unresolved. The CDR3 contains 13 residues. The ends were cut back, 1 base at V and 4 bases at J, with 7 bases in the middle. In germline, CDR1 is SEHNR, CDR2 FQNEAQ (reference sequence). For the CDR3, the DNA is TGTGCCAGCAGCTTAGTAGTCCCAGAGACCCAGTACTTC. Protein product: CASSLVVPETQYF.

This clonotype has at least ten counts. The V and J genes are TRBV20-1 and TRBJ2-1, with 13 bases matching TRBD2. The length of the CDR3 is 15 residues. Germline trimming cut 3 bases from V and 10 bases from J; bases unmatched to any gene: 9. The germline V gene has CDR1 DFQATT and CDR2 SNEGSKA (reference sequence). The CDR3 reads CSASGLAGEIWEQFF. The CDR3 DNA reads TGCAGTGCTAGCGGACTAGCGGGAGAGATTTGGGAGCAGTTCTTC.

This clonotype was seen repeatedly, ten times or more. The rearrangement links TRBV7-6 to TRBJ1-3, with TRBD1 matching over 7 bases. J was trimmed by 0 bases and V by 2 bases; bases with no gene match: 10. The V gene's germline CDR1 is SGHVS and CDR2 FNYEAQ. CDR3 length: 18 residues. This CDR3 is CASSLPPPQGPSGNTIYF. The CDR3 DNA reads TGTGCCAGCAGCTTACCCCCCCCACAGGGGCCCTCTGGAAACACCATATATTTT.

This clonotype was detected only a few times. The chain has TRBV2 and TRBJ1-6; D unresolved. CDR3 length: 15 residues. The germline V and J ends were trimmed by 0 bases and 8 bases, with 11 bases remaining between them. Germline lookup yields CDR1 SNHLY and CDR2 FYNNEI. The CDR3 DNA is TGTGCCAGCAGTGAAGCGACCTCTGAATATTCACCCCTCCACTTT. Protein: CASSEATSEYSPLHF.

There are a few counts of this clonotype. CDR3 residues: CASSLAVLSNEQFF. CDR3 bases: TGTGCCAGCAGCTTAGCGGTTCTATCCAATGAGCAGTTCTTC. The chain recombines TRBV7-8 with TRBJ2-1; D is ambiguous. V gave up 0 bases and J gave up 6 bases, with 9 bases separating them. The CDR3 runs to 14 residues. Germline CDR1 is SGHVS and CDR2 is FQNEAQ. The full variable domain, completed using reference TRBV7-8 and TRBJ2-1, is GAGVSQSPRYKVAKRGQDVALRCDPISGHVSLFWYQQALGQGPEFLTYFQNEAQLDKSGLPSDRFFAERPEGSVSTLKIQRTQQEDSAVYLCASSLAVLSNEQFFGPGTRLTVL.

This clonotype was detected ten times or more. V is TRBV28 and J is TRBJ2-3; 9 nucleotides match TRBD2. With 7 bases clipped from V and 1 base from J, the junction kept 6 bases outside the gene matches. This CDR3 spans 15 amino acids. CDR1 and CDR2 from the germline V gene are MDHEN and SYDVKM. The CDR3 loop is CASTTSGSRTDTQYF. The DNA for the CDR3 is TGTGCCAGCACTACTAGCGGGTCACGCACAGATACGCAGTATTTT.

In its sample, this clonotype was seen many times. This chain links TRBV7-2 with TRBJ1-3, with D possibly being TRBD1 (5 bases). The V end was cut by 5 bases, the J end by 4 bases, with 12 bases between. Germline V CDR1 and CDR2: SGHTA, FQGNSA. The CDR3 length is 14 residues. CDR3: CASSPQGGGNTIYF. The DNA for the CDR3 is TGTGCCAGCAGCCCCCAGGGTGGGGGAAACACCATATATTTT. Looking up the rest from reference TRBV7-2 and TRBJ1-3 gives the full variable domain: GAGVSQSPSNKVTEKGKDVELRCDPISGHTALYWYRQSLGQGLEFLIYFQGNSAPDKSGLPSDRFSAERTGGSVSTLTIQRTQQEDSAVYLCASSPQGGGNTIYFGEGSWLTVV.

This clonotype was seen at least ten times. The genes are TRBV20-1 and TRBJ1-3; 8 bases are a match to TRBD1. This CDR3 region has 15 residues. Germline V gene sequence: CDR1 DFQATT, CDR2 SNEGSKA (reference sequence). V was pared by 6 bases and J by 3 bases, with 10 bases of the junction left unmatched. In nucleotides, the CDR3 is TGCAGTGCGCCCAGACAGGGGATAGGTGGAAACACCATATATTTT. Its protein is CSAPRQGIGGNTIYF.

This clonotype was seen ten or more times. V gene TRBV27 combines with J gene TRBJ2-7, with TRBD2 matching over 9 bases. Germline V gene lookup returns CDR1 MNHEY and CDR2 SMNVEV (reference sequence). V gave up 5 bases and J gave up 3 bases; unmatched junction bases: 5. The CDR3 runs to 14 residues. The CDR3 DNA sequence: TGTGCCAGCAGTGTTAGCGGGAGTATCTACGAGCAGTACTTC. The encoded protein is CASSVSGSIYEQYF.

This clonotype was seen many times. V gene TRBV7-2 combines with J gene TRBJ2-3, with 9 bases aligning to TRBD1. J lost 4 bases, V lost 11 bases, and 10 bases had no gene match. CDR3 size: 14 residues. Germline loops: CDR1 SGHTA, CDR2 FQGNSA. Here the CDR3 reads CACGRDRVPDTQYF. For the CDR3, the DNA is TGTGCCTGCGGACGGGACAGGGTACCAGATACGCAGTATTTT.

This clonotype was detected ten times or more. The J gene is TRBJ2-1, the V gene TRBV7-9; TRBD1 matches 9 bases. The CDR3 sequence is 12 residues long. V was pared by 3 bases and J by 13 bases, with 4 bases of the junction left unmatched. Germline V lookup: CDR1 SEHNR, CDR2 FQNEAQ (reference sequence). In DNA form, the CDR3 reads TGTGCCAGCAGCTTTATGGGACAGGGTCAGTTCTTC. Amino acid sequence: CASSFMGQGQFF.

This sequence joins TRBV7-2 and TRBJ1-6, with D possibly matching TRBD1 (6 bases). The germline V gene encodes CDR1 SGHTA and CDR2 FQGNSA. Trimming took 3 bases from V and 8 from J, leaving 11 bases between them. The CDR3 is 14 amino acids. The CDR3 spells CASSFQGIHSPLHF. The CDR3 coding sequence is TGTGCCAGCAGCTTCCAGGGGATACATTCACCCCTCCACTTT.

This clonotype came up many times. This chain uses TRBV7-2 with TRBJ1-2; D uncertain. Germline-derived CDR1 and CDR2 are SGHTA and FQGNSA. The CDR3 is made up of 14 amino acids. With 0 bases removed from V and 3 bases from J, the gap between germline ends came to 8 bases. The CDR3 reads CASSLAGKHYGYTF. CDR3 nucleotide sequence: TGTGCCAGCAGCTTAGCAGGGAAACACTATGGCTACACCTTC.